The 15 T cell receptor beta chains below were found in one sample sequenced in a study of identical twins. One entry per CDR3 protein, called by TCRdb with MiXCR from the 5' RACE reads. The repertoire consists of approximately 150,000 distinct CDR3 sequences, with roughly 3.3% occurring once and the leading ten covering approximately 7.7%. The sequenced sample was memory T cells sorted from blood. The receptors were sampled from a man aged 18-30 years in good health.

The V call is TRBV24-1, the J call TRBJ2-1, with TRBD1 identical over 10 bases. CDR1 and CDR2 (germline): KGHDR, SFDVKD. The junction had 7 bases not matched to a gene; V was cut back by 3 bases and J by 6 bases. CDR3 length: 16 residues. CDR3 in DNA: TGTGCCACCAGTGATCTCAGGGACAGGGGCCTCAATGAGCAGTTCTTC. It codes for CATSDLRDRGLNEQFF.

This clonotype was observed many times. This chain joins TRBV9 and TRBJ2-5; 10 bases agree with TRBD2. V was pared by 0 bases and J by 5 bases, with 7 bases of the junction left unmatched. From germline, CDR1 is SGDLS and CDR2 YYNGEE. The CDR3 is 16 amino acids. The CDR3 loop reads CASSVASGRVHETQYF. CDR3 DNA sequence: TGTGCCAGCAGCGTAGCAAGCGGGAGGGTCCATGAGACCCAGTACTTC.

At least ten counts were recorded for this clonotype. The V gene is TRBV3-1, the J gene TRBJ2-3; unclear D gene. Per the germline V gene, CDR1 is LGHDT and CDR2 is YNNKEL (reference sequence). The CDR3 is 17 amino acids. Trimming removed 4 bases from V and 0 bases from J, with 17 bases in between. The CDR3 spells CASSRPSRGRSTDTQYF. As DNA, the CDR3 is TGTGCCAGCAGCCGCCCCAGTCGCGGTCGAAGCACAGATACGCAGTATTTT.

The DNA for the CDR3 is TGTGCCAGCTCCGCCCGGAGGTCTAATGAAAAACTGTTTTTT. This encodes CASSARRSNEKLFF. This rearrangement joins TRBV18 to TRBJ1-4; D is uncertain. V was cut by 6 bases and J by 3 bases, with 11 bases left in between. The CDR3 covers 14 residues. Germline assignment: CDR1 KGHSH and CDR2 LQKENI.

This clonotype was seen many times. The chain is built from TRBV24-1 and TRBJ2-1; D is uncertain. The V gene's germline CDR1 is KGHDR and CDR2 SFDVKD. This CDR3 spans 8 amino acids. Trimming took 12 bases from V and 9 from J, leaving 5 bases between them. Here the CDR3 DNA reads TGTGCCGAACTTGAGCAGTTCTTC. This sequence encodes CAELEQFF.

The table lists this clonotype with a few counts. The J gene is TRBJ2-6, the V gene TRBV5-1; D uncertain. Germline V gene sequence: CDR1 SGHRS, CDR2 YFSETQ. The CDR3 extends over 16 amino acids. Trimming cost V 4 bases and J 2 bases, with 13 bases left between them. The CDR3 is CASSPSMAPGANVLTF. CDR3 sequence (DNA): TGCGCCAGCAGCCCCTCGATGGCCCCTGGGGCCAACGTCCTGACTTTC.

This clonotype was counted at least ten times. The chain couples TRBV7-8 to TRBJ2-3, with D tentatively TRBD2 (5 bases). CDR1 and CDR2 from the germline V gene are SGHVS and FQNEAQ. This CDR3 is 14 amino acids long. The V and J ends lost 4 bases and 10 bases respectively, with 18 bases between them. In nucleotides, the CDR3 is TGTGCCAGCAGCTCCCTAAGGGCCGGGCGGGCGCAGTATTTT. Amino acids: CASSSLRAGRAQYF.

There are many counts of this clonotype. The V and J genes are TRBV6-2 or TRBV6-3 and TRBJ2-7; 9 positions agree with TRBD1. This CDR3 is 13 amino acids long. Germline V gene lookup returns CDR1 MNHEY and CDR2 SVGEGT. The V and J ends lost 6 bases and 6 bases, in that order; junction bases with no gene match: 6. The CDR3 DNA is TGTGCCAGCAGACGGACAGGGGACGGCGAGCAGTACTTC. Its protein is CASRRTGDGEQYF.

This clonotype was seen many times. CDR3 region: CSASPPRNSNQPQHF. For the CDR3, the DNA is TGCAGTGCTAGTCCTCCCCGGAATAGCAATCAGCCCCAGCATTTT. The chain carries TRBV20-1 and TRBJ1-5; D gene uncertain. CDR1 and CDR2 (germline): DFQATT, SNEGSKA (reference sequence). This CDR3 comprises 15 residues. The V and J ends lost 3 bases and 0 bases respectively, with 12 bases between them.

This clonotype was recorded many times. The V call is TRBV15, the J call TRBJ2-1; D call uncertain. The V gene lost 1 base and the J gene lost 10 bases, with 11 bases spanning the gap. Germline V gene lookup returns CDR1 LNHNV and CDR2 YYDKDF (reference sequence). CDR3 size: 13 residues. The CDR3 loop reads CATSRAVDREQFF. Written as DNA, the CDR3 is TGTGCCACCAGCAGAGCCGTTGATCGGGAGCAGTTCTTC.

This clonotype was found a few times. Here the CDR3 DNA reads TGCGCCAGCAGTCATCCAGAGGACCGACGGTTGTACTTC. Amino acid sequence: CASSHPEDRRLYF. The chain couples TRBV23-1 to TRBJ2-5; no definite D call. TRBV23-1 is designated an ORF whose function remains uncertain. Trimming shortened V by 3 bases and J by 13 bases, and 18 bases separated the two germline ends. The CDR3 runs 13 residues.

This clonotype was counted ten times or more. DNA of the CDR3: TGTGCCAGCAGCCAAGAGAGCCGGGTACACTCTGGAAACACCATATATTTT. Protein product: CASSQESRVHSGNTIYF. V is TRBV4-2 and J is TRBJ1-3; D unclear. The CDR3 runs 17 residues. V was trimmed by 0 bases and J by 0 bases, leaving 12 bases between them. From germline, CDR1 is LGHNA and CDR2 YNFKEQ.

This clonotype has a count of ten or more. This chain uses TRBV29-1 with TRBJ2-7; tentatively, D is TRBD2 (7 bases). This CDR3 is 15 amino acids long. In germline, CDR1 is SQVTM, CDR2 ANQGSEA. V dropped 1 base and J dropped 3 bases, with 16 bases sitting between them. CDR3 DNA: TGCAGCGTTGAAGTCCAGGGGCGGGGGCTCTACGAGCAGTACTTC. Protein: CSVEVQGRGLYEQYF.

This clonotype has at least ten counts. The chain has TRBV20-1 and TRBJ2-7; D not certain. The CDR3 runs to 14 residues. Trimming left V 6 bases short and J 4 bases short, with 19 bases between. CDR1 DFQATT and CDR2 SNEGSKA come from the germline V gene (reference sequence). Here the CDR3 reads CSAQSGSYGYEQYF. The CDR3 region has the DNA TGCAGTGCCCAGTCAGGATCTTACGGATACGAGCAGTACTTC.

This clonotype showed up many times. V usage is TRBV7-2 and J usage is TRBJ2-7; TRBD1 agrees at 9 bases. The germline V gene has CDR1 SGHTA and CDR2 FQGNSA. J lost 7 bases, V lost 5 bases, and 15 bases had no gene match. The CDR3 loop spans 16 amino acids. The CDR3 loop reads CASSASAGTGYHEQYV. The DNA for the CDR3 is TGTGCCAGCAGCGCCTCCGCCGGGACAGGGTATCATGAGCAGTACGTC.